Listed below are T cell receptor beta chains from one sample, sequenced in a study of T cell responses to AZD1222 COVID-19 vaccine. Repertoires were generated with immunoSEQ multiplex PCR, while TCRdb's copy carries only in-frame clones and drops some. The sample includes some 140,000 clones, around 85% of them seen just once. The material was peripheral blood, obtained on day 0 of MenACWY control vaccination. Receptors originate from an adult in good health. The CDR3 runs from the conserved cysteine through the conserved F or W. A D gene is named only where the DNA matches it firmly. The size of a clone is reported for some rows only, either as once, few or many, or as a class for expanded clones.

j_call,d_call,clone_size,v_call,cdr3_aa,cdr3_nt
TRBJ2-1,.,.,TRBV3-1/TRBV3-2,CASGRGDPYNEQFF,TGTGCCAGCGGACGAGGAGACCCCTACAATGAGCAGTTCTTC
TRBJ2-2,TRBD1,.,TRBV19,CASLGQGFEYTGELFF,TGTGCCAGTTTGGGACAGGGCTTCGAGTACACCGGGGAGCTGTTTTTT
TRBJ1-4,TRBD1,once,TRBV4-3,CASSQVRGTGGEKLFF,TGCGCCAGCAGCCAAGTCCGCGGGACAGGGGGTGAAAAACTGTTTTTT
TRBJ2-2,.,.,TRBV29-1,CSVEPRASTGELFF,TGCAGCGTTGAACCCAGGGCGAGCACCGGGGAGCTGTTTTTT
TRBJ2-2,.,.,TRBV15,CATSETGNPGELFF,TGTGCCACCAGCGAAACAGGGAATCCCGGGGAGCTGTTTTTT
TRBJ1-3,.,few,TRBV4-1,CASSLGTQGSGNTIYF,TGCGCCAGCAGCCTCGGGACGCAGGGCTCAGGAAACACCATATATTTT
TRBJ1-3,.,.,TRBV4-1,CASSQVAAAGNTIYF,TGCGCCAGCAGCCAAGTCGCGGCAGCTGGAAACACCATATATTTT
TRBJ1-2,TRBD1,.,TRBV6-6,CASSPDIARQGTHYGYTF,TGTGCCAGCAGTCCGGATATTGCCCGACAGGGTACCCACTATGGCTACACCTTC
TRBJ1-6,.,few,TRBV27,CASSSRGWAVGGEPLHF,TGTGCCAGCAGTTCCCGGGGATGGGCTGTGGGGGGAGAGCCCCTCCACTTT
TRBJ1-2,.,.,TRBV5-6,CASSSTGSWEYGYTF,TGTGCCAGCAGCTCAACAGGGTCTTGGGAGTATGGCTACACCTTC